This section outlines one T cell receptor beta chain sequence together with its context. Its antigen is unidentified. For Graves' hyperthyroidism to be stable, ophthalmopathy could not progress within 18 months. The sample belongs to a study of T cells in Graves' hyperthyroidism and ophthalmopathy. Study information: Before treatment of any kind, peripheral blood was taken at initial diagnosis. Notes on the study in general: Among thyroid clonotypes expanded above 0.001, most also appeared in blood.

Regions amplified from RNA transcripts were the TCR beta CDR3 regions. The HTBI primer set was used in a first-round RT-PCR of the TCR CDR3. TCRdb used MiXCR to reprocess the multiplex PCR reads, holding one entry per CDR3 protein. In the table there are about 300,000 distinct CDR3 sequences, roughly 15% of which are singletons. V lost 4 bases to trimming and J lost 6 bases; unmatched junction nucleotides: 8. Germline V CDR1 and CDR2: SQVTM, ANQGSEA. CDR3 size: 14 residues. The TCR was taken from a man aged 25 to 40 with Graves' hyperthyroidism. The sequenced material came from blood. V and J are TRBV29-1 and TRBJ2-7; TRBD2 matches at 11 bases. In DNA form, the CDR3 reads TGCAGCGTTGGTCTGCGGCTAGCGGGAGGCGAGCAGTACTTC. Its translation is CSVGLRLAGGEQYF.